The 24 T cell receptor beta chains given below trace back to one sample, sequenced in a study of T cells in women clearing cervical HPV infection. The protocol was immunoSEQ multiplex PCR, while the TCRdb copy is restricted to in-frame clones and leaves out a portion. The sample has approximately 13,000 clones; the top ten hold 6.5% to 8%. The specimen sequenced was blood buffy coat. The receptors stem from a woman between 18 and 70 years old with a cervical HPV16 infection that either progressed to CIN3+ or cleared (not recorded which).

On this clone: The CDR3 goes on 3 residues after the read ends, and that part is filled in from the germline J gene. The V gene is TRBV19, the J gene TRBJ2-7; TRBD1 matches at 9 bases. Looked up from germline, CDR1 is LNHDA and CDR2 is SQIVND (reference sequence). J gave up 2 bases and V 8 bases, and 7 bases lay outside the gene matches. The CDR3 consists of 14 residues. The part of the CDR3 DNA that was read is TGTGCCAGTGGGAAACAGGGGGCACCCTACGAG. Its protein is CASGKQGAPYE. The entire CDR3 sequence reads CASGKQGAPYEQYF.

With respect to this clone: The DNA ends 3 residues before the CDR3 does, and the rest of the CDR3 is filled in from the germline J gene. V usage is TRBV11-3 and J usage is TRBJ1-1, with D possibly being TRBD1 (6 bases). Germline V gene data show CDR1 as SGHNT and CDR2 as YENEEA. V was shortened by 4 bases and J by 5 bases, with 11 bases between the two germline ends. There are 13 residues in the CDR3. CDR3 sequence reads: CASSYRGATEAFF. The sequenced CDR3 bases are TGTGCCAGCAGCTATCGGGGGGCAACTGAA.

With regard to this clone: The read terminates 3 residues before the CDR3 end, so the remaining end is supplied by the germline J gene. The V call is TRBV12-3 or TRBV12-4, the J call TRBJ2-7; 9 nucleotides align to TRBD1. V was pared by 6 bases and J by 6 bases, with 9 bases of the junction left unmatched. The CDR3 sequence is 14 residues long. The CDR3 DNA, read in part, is TGTGCCAGCAGCCCCCGGACAGGGGCCGGCGAG. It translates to CASSPRTGAGE. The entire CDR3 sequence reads CASSPRTGAGEQYF.

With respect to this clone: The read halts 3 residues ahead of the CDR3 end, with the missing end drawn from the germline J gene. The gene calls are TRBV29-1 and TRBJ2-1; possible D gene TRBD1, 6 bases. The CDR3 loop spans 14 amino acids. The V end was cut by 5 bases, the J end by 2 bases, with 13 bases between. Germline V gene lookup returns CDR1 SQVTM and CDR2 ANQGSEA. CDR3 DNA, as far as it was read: TGCAGCGTTCCCCCAGAGGGGGCCTACAATGAG. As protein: CSVPPEGAYNE. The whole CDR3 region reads CSVPPEGAYNEQFF.

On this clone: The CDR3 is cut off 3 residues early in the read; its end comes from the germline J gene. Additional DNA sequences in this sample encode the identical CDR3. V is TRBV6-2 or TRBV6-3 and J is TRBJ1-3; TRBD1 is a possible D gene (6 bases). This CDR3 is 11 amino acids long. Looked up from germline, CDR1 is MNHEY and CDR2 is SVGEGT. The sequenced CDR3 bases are TGTGCCAGCACTACGGGGGGGGCG. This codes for CASTTGGA. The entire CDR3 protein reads CASTTGGAIYF.

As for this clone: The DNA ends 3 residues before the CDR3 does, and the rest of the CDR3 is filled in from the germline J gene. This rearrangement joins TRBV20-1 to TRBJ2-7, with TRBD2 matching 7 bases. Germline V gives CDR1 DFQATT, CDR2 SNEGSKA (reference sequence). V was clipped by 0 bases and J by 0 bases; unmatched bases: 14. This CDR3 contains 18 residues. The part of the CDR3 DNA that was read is TGCAGTGCTAGAGATACCGACAGCGGGACGTTACTCTCCTACGAG. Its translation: CSARDTDSGTLLSYE. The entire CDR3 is CSARDTDSGTLLSYEQYF.

CDR3 DNA, as far as it was read: TGTGCCATCAGTGAGAAGAGGGTAGGAGATACG. Its protein product is CAISEKRVGDT. The whole CDR3 sequence is CAISEKRVGDTQYF. V is TRBV10-3 and J is TRBJ2-3, with a possible D match to TRBD2 (5 bases). The read gets to within 3 residues of the CDR3 end, and the germline J gene fills in the rest. Germline CDR1 is ENHRY and CDR2 is SYGVKD. The V end lost 2 bases, the J end lost 5 bases, and 11 bases lay between the germline ends. The CDR3 extends over 14 amino acids.

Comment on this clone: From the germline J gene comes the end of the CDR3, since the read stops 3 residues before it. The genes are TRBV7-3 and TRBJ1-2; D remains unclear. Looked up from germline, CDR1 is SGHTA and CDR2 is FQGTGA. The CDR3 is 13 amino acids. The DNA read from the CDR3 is TGTGCCAGCAGCTTCAGGTTACAAGACGAC. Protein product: CASSFRLQDD. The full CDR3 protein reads CASSFRLQDDYTF.

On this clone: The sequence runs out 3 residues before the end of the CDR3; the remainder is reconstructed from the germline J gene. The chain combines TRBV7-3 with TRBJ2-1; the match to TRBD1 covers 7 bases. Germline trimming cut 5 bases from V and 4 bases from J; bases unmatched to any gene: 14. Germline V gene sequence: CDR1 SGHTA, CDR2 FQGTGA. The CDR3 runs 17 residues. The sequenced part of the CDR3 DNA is TGTGCCAGCAGCCCAACGACAGGGACGGGGTATTACAATGAG. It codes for CASSPTTGTGYYNE. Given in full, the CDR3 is CASSPTTGTGYYNEQFF.

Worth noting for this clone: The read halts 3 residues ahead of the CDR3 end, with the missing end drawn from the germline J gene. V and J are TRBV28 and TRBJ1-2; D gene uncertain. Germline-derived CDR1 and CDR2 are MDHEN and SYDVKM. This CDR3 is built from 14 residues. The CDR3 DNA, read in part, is TGTGCCAGCACCCAAATTGGGCCAGGATACGGC. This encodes CASTQIGPGYG. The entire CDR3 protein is CASTQIGPGYGYTF.

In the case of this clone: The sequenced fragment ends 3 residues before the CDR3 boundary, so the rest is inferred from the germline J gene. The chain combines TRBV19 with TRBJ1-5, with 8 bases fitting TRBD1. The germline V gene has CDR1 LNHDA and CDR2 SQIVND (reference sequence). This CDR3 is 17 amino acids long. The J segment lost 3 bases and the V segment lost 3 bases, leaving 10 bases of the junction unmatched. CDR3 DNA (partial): TGTGCCAGTAGTATTTACTTCGGACAGGGTTTCAATCAGCCC. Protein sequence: CASSIYFGQGFNQP. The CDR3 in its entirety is CASSIYFGQGFNQPQHF.

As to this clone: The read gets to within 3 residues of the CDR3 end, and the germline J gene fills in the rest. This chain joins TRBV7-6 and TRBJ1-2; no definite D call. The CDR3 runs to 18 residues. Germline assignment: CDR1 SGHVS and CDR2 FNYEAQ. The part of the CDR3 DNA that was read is TGTGCCAGCAGCTTAGCGTCGTTTTCCGGAGGGTCGGACTACGAC. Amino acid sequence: CASSLASFSGGSDYD. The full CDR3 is CASSLASFSGGSDYDYTF. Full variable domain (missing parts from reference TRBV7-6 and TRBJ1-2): GAGVSQSPRYKVTKRGQDVALRCDPISGHVSLYWYRQALGQGPEFLTYFNYEAQQDKSGLPNDRFSAERPEGSISTLTIQRTEQRDSAMYRCASSLASFSGGSDYDYTFGSGTRLTVV.

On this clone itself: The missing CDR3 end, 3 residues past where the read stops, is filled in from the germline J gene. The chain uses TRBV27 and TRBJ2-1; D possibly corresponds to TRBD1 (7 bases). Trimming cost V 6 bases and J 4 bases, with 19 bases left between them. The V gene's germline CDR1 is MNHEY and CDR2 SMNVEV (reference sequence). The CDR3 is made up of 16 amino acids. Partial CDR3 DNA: TGTGCCAGCAGACAGGGGAGGAAGCGGAGGTACAATGAG. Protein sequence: CASRQGRKRRYNE. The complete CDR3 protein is CASRQGRKRRYNEQFF.

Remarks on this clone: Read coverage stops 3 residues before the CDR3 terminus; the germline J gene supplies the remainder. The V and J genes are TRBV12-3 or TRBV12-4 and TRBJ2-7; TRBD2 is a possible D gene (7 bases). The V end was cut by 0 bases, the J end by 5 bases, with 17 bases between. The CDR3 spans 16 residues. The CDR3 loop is CASSLAGGRGADEQYF. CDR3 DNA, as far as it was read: TGTGCCAGCAGTTTAGCGGGGGGGCGCGGTGCGGACGAG.

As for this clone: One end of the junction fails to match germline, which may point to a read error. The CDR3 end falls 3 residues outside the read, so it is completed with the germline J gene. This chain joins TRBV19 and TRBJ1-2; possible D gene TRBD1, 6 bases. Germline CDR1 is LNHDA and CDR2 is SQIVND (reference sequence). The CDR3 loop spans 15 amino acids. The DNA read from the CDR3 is TGTGCCAGTAGCATGGGCGGGGGCTCCTACAATGGG. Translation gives CASSMGGGSYNG. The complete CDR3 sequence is CASSMGGGSYNGYTF.

CDR3 sequence: CASSVSGTRRDEQFF. Incomplete CDR3 DNA: TGTGCCAGTAGTGTCTCCGGGACTAGGAGGGATGAG. V is TRBV19 and J is TRBJ2-1; 8 nucleotides line up with TRBD2. The CDR3 extends 3 residues past the end of the read, so its final part is completed from the germline J gene. The V gene end was trimmed by 5 bases and the J gene end by 8 bases; junction bases not matched to a gene: 11. Germline loops: CDR1 LNHDA, CDR2 SQIVND (reference sequence). This CDR3 spans 15 amino acids.

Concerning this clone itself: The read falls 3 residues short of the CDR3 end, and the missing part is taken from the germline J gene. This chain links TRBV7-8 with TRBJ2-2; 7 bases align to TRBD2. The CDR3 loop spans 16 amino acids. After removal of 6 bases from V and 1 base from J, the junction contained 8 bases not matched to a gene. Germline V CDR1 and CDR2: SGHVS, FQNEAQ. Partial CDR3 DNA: TGTGCCAGCAGTTTCCCTAGCGGAGTGAACACCGGGGAG. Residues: CASSFPSGVNTGE. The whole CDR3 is CASSFPSGVNTGELFF.

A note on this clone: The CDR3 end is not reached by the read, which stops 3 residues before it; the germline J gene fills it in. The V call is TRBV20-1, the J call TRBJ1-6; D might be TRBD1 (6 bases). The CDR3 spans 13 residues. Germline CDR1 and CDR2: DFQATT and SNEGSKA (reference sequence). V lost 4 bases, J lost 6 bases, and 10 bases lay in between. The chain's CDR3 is CSATGDLNSPLHF. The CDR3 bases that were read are TGCAGTGCTACAGGGGACCTTAATTCACCC.

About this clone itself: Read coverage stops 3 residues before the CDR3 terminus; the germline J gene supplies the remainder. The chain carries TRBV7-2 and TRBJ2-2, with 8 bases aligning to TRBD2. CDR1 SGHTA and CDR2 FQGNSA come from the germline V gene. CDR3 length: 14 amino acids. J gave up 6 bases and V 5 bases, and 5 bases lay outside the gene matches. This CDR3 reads CASSARGGAGELFF. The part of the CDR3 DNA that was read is TGTGCCAGCAGCGCCCGGGGGGGAGCCGGGGAG.

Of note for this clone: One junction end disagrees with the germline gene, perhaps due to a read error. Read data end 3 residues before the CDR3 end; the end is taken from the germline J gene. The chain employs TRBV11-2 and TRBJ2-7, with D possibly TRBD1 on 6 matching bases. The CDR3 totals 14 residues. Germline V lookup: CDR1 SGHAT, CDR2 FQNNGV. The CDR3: CASTLVRGAYEQYF. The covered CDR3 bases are TGTGCCAGCACCTTAGTCAGGGGCGCCTACGAG.

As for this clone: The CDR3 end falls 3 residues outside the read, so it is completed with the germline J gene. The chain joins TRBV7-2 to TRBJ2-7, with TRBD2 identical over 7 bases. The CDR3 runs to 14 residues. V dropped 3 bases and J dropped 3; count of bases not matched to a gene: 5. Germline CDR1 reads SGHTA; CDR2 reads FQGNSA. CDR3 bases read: TGTGCCAGCAGCTTTGGGGCGGGGGACTACGAG. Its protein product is CASSFGAGDYE. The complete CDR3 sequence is CASSFGAGDYEQYF.

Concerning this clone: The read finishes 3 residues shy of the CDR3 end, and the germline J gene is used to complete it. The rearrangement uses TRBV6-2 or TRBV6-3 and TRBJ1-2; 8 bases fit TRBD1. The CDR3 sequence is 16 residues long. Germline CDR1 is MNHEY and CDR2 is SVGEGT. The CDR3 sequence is CASSQTYGQGHYDYTF. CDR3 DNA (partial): TGTGCCAGCAGTCAGACGTATGGACAGGGCCACTACGAC.

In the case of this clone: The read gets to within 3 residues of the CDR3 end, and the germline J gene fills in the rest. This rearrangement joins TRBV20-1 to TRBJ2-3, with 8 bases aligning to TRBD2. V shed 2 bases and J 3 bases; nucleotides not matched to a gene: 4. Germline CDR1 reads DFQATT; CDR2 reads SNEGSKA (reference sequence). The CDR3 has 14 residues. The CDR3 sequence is CSARRSGRTDTQYF. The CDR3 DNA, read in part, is TGCAGTGCTAGAAGGAGCGGGAGAACAGATACG.

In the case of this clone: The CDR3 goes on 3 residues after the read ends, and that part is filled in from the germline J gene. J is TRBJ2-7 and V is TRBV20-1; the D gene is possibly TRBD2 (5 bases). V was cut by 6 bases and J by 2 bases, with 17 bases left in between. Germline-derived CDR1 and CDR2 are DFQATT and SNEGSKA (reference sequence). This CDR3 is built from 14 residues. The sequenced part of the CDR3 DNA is TGCAGTGCAGAACGGAGCGGATTAACCTACGAG. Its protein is CSAERSGLTYE. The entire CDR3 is CSAERSGLTYEQYF.